This T cell receptor (beta chain) was captured in a study of response to subunit inactivated influenza vaccine. Overall study results and limits: T cells newly recruited by each seasonal influenza vaccination are few, the authors suggested.

To note about this clonotype: What it binds is unknown.

TCRdb re-called the RT-PCR reads with MiXCR, one entry per CDR3 protein. This table has 630,000 or so distinct CDR3 sequences, more than 15% appearing once. The clonotype comes from a man in his fifties who received an inactivated influenza vaccine. The specimen comprised PBMCs from blood, sampled 12 days after vaccination.

The CDR3: CSVSQGQGTYEQYF. CDR3 DNA: TGCAGCGTTAGTCAGGGACAGGGGACCTACGAGCAGTACTTC. The chain carries TRBV29-1 and TRBJ2-7; 10 bases are shared with TRBD1. CDR3 size: 14 residues. The V and J ends lost 5 bases and 2 bases, in that order; junction bases with no gene match: 6. Germline CDR1 and CDR2: SQVTM and ANQGSEA.